These 2 T cell receptor beta chains were all obtained from the same sample, sequenced in a study of cytomegalovirus exposure and HLA in healthy donors. A multiplex PCR was run with 60 Vbeta primers and 13 Jbeta primers. The protocol was immunoSEQ multiplex PCR, while the TCRdb copy is restricted to in-frame clones and leaves out a portion. Seen here are 190,000 or so clones, about 76% observed once, and the top ten hold nearly 0.4%. Sequenced input: PBMCs. Receptor source: a male donor in good health and CMV-seropositive.

V is TRBV4-3 and J is TRBJ1-2, with TRBD1 identical over 9 bases. The CDR3 is 15 amino acids. Germline V gives CDR1 LGHNA, CDR2 YSLEER. J gave up 4 bases and V 0 bases, and 3 bases lay outside the gene matches. The DNA of the CDR3 is TGCGCCAGCAGCCAAGACCGGGACAGGGTCTATGGCTACACCTTC. Its protein product is CASSQDRDRVYGYTF.

The chain has TRBV7-2 and TRBJ2-1; the D gene is possibly TRBD2 (6 bases). The CDR3 extends over 15 amino acids. V was pared by 3 bases and J by 0 bases, with 9 bases between. Looked up from germline, CDR1 is SGHTA and CDR2 is FQGNSA. The CDR3: CASSLDGSSYNEQFF. The DNA of the CDR3 is TGTGCCAGCAGCTTGGACGGGAGCTCCTACAATGAGCAGTTCTTC.